Listed here are 8 T cell receptor beta chains from one sample, sequenced in a study of T cell changes during pregnancy in multiple sclerosis. TCRdb's copy holds only in-frame clones and misses some; the assay was immunoSEQ multiplex PCR. This sample has 40,000 or so clones, with 85% to 95% found just once. This specimen consisted of CD4+ T cells from peripheral blood mononuclear cells, obtained in the third trimester of pregnancy. These receptors all stem from a female donor with multiple sclerosis, enrolled in a pregnancy study.

CDR3 in DNA: TGTGCCAGCAGCTTGCGGGGGGCACGGGGCTATGGCTACACCTTC. The encoded protein is CASSLRGARGYGYTF. The chain recombines TRBV5-4 with TRBJ1-2, with D tentatively TRBD1 (6 bases). CDR3 size: 15 residues. Germline CDR1 SGHNT, CDR2 YYREEE (reference sequence). V dropped 1 base and J dropped 4 bases, with 14 bases sitting between them. Full variable domain (rest looked up from reference TRBV5-4 and TRBJ1-2): ETGVTQSPTHLIKTRGQQVTLRCSSQSGHNTVSWYQQALGQGPQFIFQYYREEENGRGNFPPRFSGLQFPNYSSELNVNALELDDSALYLCASSLRGARGYGYTFGSGTRLTVV.

This clone was seen just once. V gene TRBV9 combines with J gene TRBJ2-1; D possibly corresponds to TRBD2 (7 bases). The CDR3 runs to 15 residues. Germline CDR1 and CDR2: SGDLS and YYNGEE. The V and J ends lost 6 bases and 2 bases respectively, with 15 bases between them. The CDR3 nucleotides read TGTGCCAGCAACACGGGGGGCGGAACCTACAATGAGCAGTTCTTC. It yields the protein CASNTGGGTYNEQFF.

The chain has TRBV4-1 and TRBJ2-5, with 9 bases that match TRBD1. After removal of 6 bases from V and 3 bases from J, the junction contained 11 bases not matched to a gene. In germline, CDR1 is MGHRA, CDR2 YSYEKL. The CDR3 length is 16 residues. The CDR3 loop reads CASRKGQGSVEETQYF. CDR3 DNA: TGCGCCAGCAGGAAAGGACAGGGGTCGGTGGAAGAGACCCAGTACTTC.

V gene TRBV19 combines with J gene TRBJ2-7; 10 nucleotides agree with TRBD1. Losses at the gene ends were 5 bases for V and 0 bases for J; bases not matched to a gene: 7. The CDR3 loop spans 16 amino acids. Germline lookup yields CDR1 LNHDA and CDR2 SQIVND (reference sequence). CDR3 DNA sequence: TGTGCCAGTAGTTTACAGGGGACAGGGGACTCCTACGAGCAGTACTTC. This gives the protein CASSLQGTGDSYEQYF.

The V call is TRBV7-9, the J call TRBJ2-7; D is unresolved. The CDR3 is 13 residues long. Looked up from germline, CDR1 is SEHNR and CDR2 is FQNEAQ (reference sequence). The V gene lost 1 base and the J gene lost 4 bases, with 8 bases spanning the gap. CDR3 protein: CASSLGLVYEQYF. The CDR3 DNA reads as TGTGCCAGCAGCTTAGGGCTCGTATACGAGCAGTACTTC.

This clone appeared a few times. This chain connects TRBV6-5 to TRBJ1-1; 7 bases map to TRBD1. The J segment lost 10 bases and the V segment lost 0 bases, leaving 5 bases of the junction unmatched. The CDR3 length is 13 residues. Germline lookup yields CDR1 MNHEY and CDR2 SVGAGI. CDR3 sequence: CASSYSTGLVAFF. The CDR3 DNA reads TGTGCCAGCAGTTACTCGACAGGGCTTGTAGCTTTCTTT.

The chain is built from TRBV18 and TRBJ2-1; maybe TRBD2 (5 bases). Germline values: CDR1 KGHSH, CDR2 LQKENI. V was trimmed by 0 bases and J by 10 bases, leaving 19 bases between them. The length of the CDR3 is 16 residues. The CDR3 DNA sequence: TGTGCCAGCTCACCACCGGATAGCGCGGCGTTAGGAGAGCAGTTCTTC. Residues: CASSPPDSAALGEQFF. Full variable domain (remainder filled in from reference TRBV18 and TRBJ2-1): NAGVMQNPRHLVRRRGQEARLRCSPMKGHSHVYWYRQLPEEGLKFMVYLQKENIIDESGMPKERFSAEFPKEGPSILRIQQVVRGDSAAYFCASSPPDSAALGEQFFGPGTRLTVL.

This clone was found once. V usage is TRBV28 and J usage is TRBJ1-1; D might be TRBD1 (6 bases). This CDR3 region has 14 residues. Deletions cut 4 bases from V and 0 bases from J, with 9 bases between. Germline CDR1 reads MDHEN; CDR2 reads SYDVKM. The CDR3 loop is CASSSQGLNTEAFF. CDR3 coding DNA: TGTGCCAGCAGTTCACAGGGTTTGAACACTGAAGCTTTCTTT.